Listed below are T cell receptor beta chains from one sample, sequenced in a study of T cell responses to AZD1222 COVID-19 vaccine. Some clones are missing from TCRdb's copy, which holds only in-frame ones; the method was immunoSEQ multiplex PCR. Of 110,000 or so clones in the sample, approximately 90% are singletons; the top ten hold about 6.8%. The material was peripheral blood, obtained 28 days after the second AZD1222 dose. Receptors were obtained from an adult who received the AZD1222 COVID-19 vaccine. CDR3s include the opening cysteine and the closing phenylalanine or tryptophan. The D gene is left open where the match is weak. The size of a clone is reported for some rows only, either as once, few or many, or as a class for expanded clones.

size	D	V	J	DNA	CDR3
few	.	TRBV28	TRBJ1-2	TGTGCCAGCACCGTTATACCCATAGGGGGGTTGAGCGGCTACACCTTC	CASTVIPIGGLSGYTF
once	TRBD2	TRBV7-6	TRBJ2-1	TGTGCCAGCAGTGAACTAGCGGGGGTTGTCAATGAGCAGTTCTTC	CASSELAGVVNEQFF
.	.	TRBV4-1	TRBJ1-5	TGCGCCAGCAGCCAAGCTGGGGGGTATAGCAATCAGCCCCAGCATTTT	CASSQAGGYSNQPQHF
.	.	TRBV21-1	TRBJ1-5	TGTGCCAGCAGCAAAGACAGATATCGTTTCAGCAATCAGCCCCAGCATTTT	CASSKDRYRFSNQPQHF
.	TRBD1	TRBV5-4	TRBJ1-4	TGTGCCAGCAGACCGGACAGGTTTAATGAAAAACTGTTTTTT	CASRPDRFNEKLFF
.	.	TRBV7-9	TRBJ2-1	TGTGCCAGCACCTTGGACGGATCTCTCGATGAGCAGTTCTTC	CASTLDGSLDEQFF
.	.	TRBV5-5	TRBJ1-2	TGTGCCAGCAGCTTGGGGACAACCAACTATGGCTACACCTTC	CASSLGTTNYGYTF
.	TRBD2	TRBV5-1	TRBJ2-2	TGCGCCAGCAGCTTGATCCCGGGGGGGCTGAACGGGGAGCTGTTTTTT	CASSLIPGGLNGELFF
.	.	TRBV2	TRBJ1-6	TGTGCCAGCAGTCAGGACAGCGCCATAAATAATTCACCCCTCCACTTT	CASSQDSAINNSPLHF
.	.	TRBV19	TRBJ2-2	TGTGCCAGTACAGGGTTGACCGGGGAGCTGTTTTTT	CASTGLTGELFF
.	TRBD2	TRBV6-1	TRBJ2-7	TGTGCCAGCAGTGAAGCGGGGGGGGATTACGAGCAGTACTTC	CASSEAGGDYEQYF
.	.	TRBV19	TRBJ2-1	TGTGCCAGTAGTATAGGAGTGGCTTTGGAGCAGTTCTTC	CASSIGVALEQFF
.	.	TRBV19	TRBJ1-2	TGTGCCAGTAGGAACTATGGCTACACCTTC	CASRNYGYTF
.	.	TRBV6-4	TRBJ1-6	TGTGCCAGCAGTGAGTCCTGGAATTCACCCCTCCACTTT	CASSESWNSPLHF